This TCR beta chain was observed in a study of cytomegalovirus exposure and HLA in healthy donors. Notes on the study in general: Within an earlier analysis, most TCR beta V segments proved productive either about 90% or about 30% of the time. In a later analysis, donors in an Asian-associated ancestry cluster reportedly had fewer N-insertions in productive TCRs than the cohort mean. In a later analysis, common viral pathogens appeared linked to several of the most significant clusters.

Looked up from germline, CDR1 is WSHSY and CDR2 is SAAADI. J was trimmed by 8 bases and V by 10 bases; bases with no gene match: 8. The CDR3 totals 12 residues. In the PCR, 60 Vbeta and 13 Jbeta primers were used. Sequencing used immunoSEQ multiplex PCR; TCRdb keeps in-frame clones, though not all of them. The table shows 150,000 to 200,000 clones, with approximately 78% occurring only once. Note on this clone: The target antigen is unknown.

The sample comprised PBMCs. The receptor's source is a woman in her late teens or twenties in good health and CMV-seronegative. The V gene is TRBV10-2, the J gene TRBJ1-2; 9 bases are shared with TRBD1. The CDR3 region is CAIAQGAVGYTF. CDR3 sequence (DNA): TGCGCCATCGCACAGGGGGCTGTCGGCTACACCTTC.